Each of the 7 T cell receptor beta chains below was sequenced from the same sample in a study of cytomegalovirus exposure and HLA in healthy donors. It was with 60 Vbeta and 13 Jbeta primers that the PCR ran. Data came from immunoSEQ multiplex PCR; TCRdb stores just in-frame clones and leaves some out. The data contain about 130,000 clones, roughly 15% of them seen just once; the ten biggest clones take up approximately 2.9%. The specimen sequenced was PBMCs. These receptors came from a female donor in good health and CMV-seropositive.

This chain uses TRBV6-1 with TRBJ2-5; 12 bases match TRBD2. The V gene end was trimmed by 6 bases and the J gene end by 0 bases; junction bases not matched to a gene: 2. Germline loops: CDR1 MNHNS, CDR2 SASEGT. The CDR3 totals 15 residues. CDR3 protein: CASSRLAGDQETQYF. The CDR3 bases are TGTGCCAGCAGCCGACTAGCGGGGGACCAAGAGACCCAGTACTTC.

In its sample, this clone was seen a few times. The chain has TRBV6-5 and TRBJ2-7; 7 bases line up with TRBD1. Unmatched junction bases numbered 6, after V lost 5 bases and J lost 2 bases. Germline lookup yields CDR1 MNHEY and CDR2 SVGAGI. The CDR3 is 14 residues long. CDR3 DNA sequence: TGTGCCAGCAGTCCCGGGACAGACACCTACGAGCAGTACTTC. Translating gives CASSPGTDTYEQYF.

The table lists this clone with a few counts. J is TRBJ1-1 and V is TRBV9; possible D gene TRBD1, 6 bases. The germline gives CDR1 SGDLS, CDR2 YYNGEE. CDR3 size: 16 residues. V dropped 0 bases and J dropped 5 bases, with 17 bases sitting between them. CDR3 amino acids: CASSVVAQGRGTEAFF. As DNA, the CDR3 is TGTGCCAGCAGCGTAGTAGCTCAGGGCAGGGGAACTGAAGCTTTCTTT.

The chain links TRBV5-7 to TRBJ1-1; D ambiguous. TRBV5-7 is identified as an open reading frame with a role that is uncertain. The CDR3 runs to 11 residues. The V end was cut by 6 bases, the J end by 7 bases, with 10 bases between. This CDR3 reads CASTSTVEAFF. In DNA, the CDR3 is TGTGCCAGCACCTCTACAGTTGAAGCTTTCTTT.

The chain joins TRBV28 to TRBJ1-4; 7 bases line up with TRBD1. Trimming cost V 5 bases and J 6 bases; bases outside gene matches: 12. The length of the CDR3 is 16 residues. CDR1 and CDR2 (germline): MDHEN, SYDVKM. The CDR3 DNA follows: TGTGCCAGCAGTGCCAGTGGGACAGTCGGGTATGAAAAACTGTTTTTT. Its protein product is CASSASGTVGYEKLFF.

This clone was observed a handful of times. The chain couples TRBV6-1 to TRBJ2-7; TRBD1 agrees at 9 bases. Germline V gene data show CDR1 as MNHNS and CDR2 as SASEGT. With 0 bases clipped from V and 3 bases from J, the junction kept 6 bases outside the gene matches. There are 16 residues in the CDR3. CDR3 region: CASSEAGTGKHYEQYF. CDR3 DNA: TGTGCCAGCAGTGAAGCGGGGACAGGGAAGCACTACGAGCAGTACTTC.

This clone was seen a handful of times. The chain combines TRBV4-1 with TRBJ1-1; D not resolved. Germline V gene sequence: CDR1 MGHRA, CDR2 YSYEKL. The V gene lost 4 bases and the J gene lost 0 bases, with 9 bases spanning the gap. The CDR3 runs to 14 residues. CDR3 sequence (DNA): TGCGCCAGCAGCCGGCACGGGATGAACACTGAAGCTTTCTTT. Protein: CASSRHGMNTEAFF.